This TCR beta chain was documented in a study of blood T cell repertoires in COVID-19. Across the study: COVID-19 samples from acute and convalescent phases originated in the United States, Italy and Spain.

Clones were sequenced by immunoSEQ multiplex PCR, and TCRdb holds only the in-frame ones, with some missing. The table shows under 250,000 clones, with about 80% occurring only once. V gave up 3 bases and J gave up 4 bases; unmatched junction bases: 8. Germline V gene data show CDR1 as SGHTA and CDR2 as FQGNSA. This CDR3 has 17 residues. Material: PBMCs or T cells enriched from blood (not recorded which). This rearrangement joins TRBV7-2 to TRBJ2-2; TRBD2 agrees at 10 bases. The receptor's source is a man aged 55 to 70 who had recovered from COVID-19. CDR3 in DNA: TGTGCCAGCAGCTTCATTAGCGGGGGGACTTTCACCGGGGAGCTGTTTTTT. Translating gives CASSFISGGTFTGELFF.